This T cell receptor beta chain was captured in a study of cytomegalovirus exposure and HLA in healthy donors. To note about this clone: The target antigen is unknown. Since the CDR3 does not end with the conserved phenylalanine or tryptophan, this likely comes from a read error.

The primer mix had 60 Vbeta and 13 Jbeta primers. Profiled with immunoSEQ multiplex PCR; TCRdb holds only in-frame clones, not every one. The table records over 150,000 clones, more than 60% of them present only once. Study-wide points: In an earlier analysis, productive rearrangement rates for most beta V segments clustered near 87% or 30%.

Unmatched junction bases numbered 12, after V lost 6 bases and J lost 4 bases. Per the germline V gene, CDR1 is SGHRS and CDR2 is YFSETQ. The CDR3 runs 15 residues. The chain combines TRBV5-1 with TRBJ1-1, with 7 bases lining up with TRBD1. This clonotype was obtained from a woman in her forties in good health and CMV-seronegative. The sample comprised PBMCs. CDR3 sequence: CASTLDRARSTEAFV. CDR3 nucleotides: TGCGCCAGCACCCTAGACAGGGCACGATCCACTGAAGCTTTCGTT.